This is a list of T cell receptor beta chains from one sample in a study of shared clonotypes between healthy human individuals. Data came from immunoSEQ multiplex PCR; TCRdb stores just in-frame clones and leaves some out. Among 2.3 million or so clones listed, over 85% were seen once. The sample was naive CD4+ T cells from PBMCs. The receptors stem from a man between 18 and 35 years old in good health. Some clones in this sample may be carry-over from other donors' samples. Each CDR3 is given with its conserved first and last residue. Size tells how often a clone was seen (once, few, many) or the class of an expanded clone, and some rows leave it out.

V	size	J	CDR3
TRBV11-2	-	TRBJ2-7	CASSLVGPTYEQYF
TRBV9	-	TRBJ1-2	CASREREGSNYGYTF
TRBV5-1	-	TRBJ2-2	CASSLGGKNTGELFF
TRBV5-4	-	TRBJ2-5	CASSLGDRQTQYF
TRBV29-1	-	TRBJ2-2	CSVVGDRTTNTGELFF
TRBV5-4	-	TRBJ2-1	CASSPGGDRAYNEQFF
TRBV2	-	TRBJ2-7	CASKKIPGTGEQYF
TRBV19	once	TRBJ1-5	CASGTDTTSNQPQHF
TRBV5-4	-	TRBJ2-6	CASSLPPAGSGANVLTF
TRBV5-4	once	TRBJ1-2	CASSHGQGHYGYTF
TRBV2	-	TRBJ1-1	CASSDVVKNTEAFF
TRBV18	-	TRBJ2-5	CASSIDQETQYF
TRBV5-6	-	TRBJ2-3	CASSLSYSTDTQYF
TRBV11-3	-	TRBJ2-7	CASSLGRGTYEQYF
TRBV9	-	TRBJ2-1	CASSVVGGKGGNEQFF
TRBV29-1	once	TRBJ2-3	CSVALASGSSDTQYF